Following are 13 T cell receptor beta chains from one sample sequenced in a study of T-cell reconstitution after alpha-beta-depleted transplantation in children. Preparation of the TCRbeta library was carried out with unique molecular identifiers. In TCRdb, the PCR reads were re-called with MiXCR into one record per CDR3 protein. Found here are about 830,000 distinct CDR3 sequences, under 20% of them singletons; the top ten hold approximately 5%. The sample here was PBMCs, mostly from graft donor cells, taken 360 days after TCRalphabeta/CD19-depleted stem cell transplant. These receptor sequences come from a male patient younger than 18 who had a stem cell transplant for acute lymphoblastic leukemia, so the T cells may come from the graft donor.

The CDR3 sequence: CASSSPVSWYF. In DNA form, the CDR3 reads TGTGCCAGCAGTTCCCCTGTTAGTTGGTACTTC. The chain uses TRBV7-2 and TRBJ2-7; D uncertain. Trimming removed 6 bases at V and 12 bases at J, with 15 bases between. CDR3 length: 11 residues. Germline lookup yields CDR1 SGHTA and CDR2 FQGNSA.

The V and J genes are TRBV15 and TRBJ2-1; D might be TRBD2 (6 bases). The CDR3 consists of 12 residues. The V gene's germline CDR1 is LNHNV and CDR2 YYDKDF (reference sequence). The V gene lost 3 bases and the J gene lost 12 bases, with 12 bases spanning the gap. The CDR3 nucleotides are TGTGCCACCAGCAGGCTATGGGACTCGCAGTTCTTC. Amino acids: CATSRLWDSQFF.

The J gene is TRBJ1-4, the V gene TRBV5-1; D gene unclear. V was shortened by 3 bases and J by 8 bases, with 14 bases between the two germline ends. Germline assignment: CDR1 SGHRS and CDR2 YFSETQ. The CDR3 totals 14 residues. The CDR3 loop reads CASSWEGGEEKLFF. The CDR3 DNA reads as TGCGCCAGCAGCTGGGAGGGAGGAGAAGAAAAACTGTTTTTT.

The V gene is TRBV12-3 or TRBV12-4, the J gene TRBJ2-5; 14 bases agree with TRBD2. This CDR3 region has 17 residues. V shed 3 bases and J 5 bases; nucleotides not matched to a gene: 8. CDR3 residues: CASSFSGLAGGSETQYF. CDR3 DNA: TGTGCCAGCAGTTTCTCCGGACTAGCGGGAGGATCTGAGACCCAGTACTTC.

This clonotype was detected only a few times. The chain employs TRBV20-1 and TRBJ1-2; 8 bases align to TRBD1. Germline trimming cut 5 bases from V and 4 bases from J; bases unmatched to any gene: 12. Germline values: CDR1 DFQATT, CDR2 SNEGSKA (reference sequence). The CDR3 has 15 residues. For the CDR3, the DNA is TGCAGTGCTTTTCGGACAGGGAGTCCTTTCTATGGCTACACCTTC. Amino acid sequence: CSAFRTGSPFYGYTF.

The chain has TRBV7-9 and TRBJ2-1; 7 bases fit TRBD1. V lost 5 bases, J lost 6 bases, and 7 bases stayed unmatched. The CDR3 has 14 amino acids. Germline CDR1 reads SEHNR; CDR2 reads FQNEAQ (reference sequence). The CDR3 loop reads CASSPDRASNEQFF. Written as DNA, the CDR3 is TGTGCCAGCAGCCCCGACAGGGCCAGCAATGAGCAGTTCTTC.

This clonotype has ten or more counts. The rearrangement uses TRBV5-6 and TRBJ2-7; TRBD2 matches at 9 bases. The length of the CDR3 is 14 residues. CDR1 SGHDT and CDR2 YYEEEE come from the germline V gene. J lost 2 bases, V lost 2 bases, and 2 bases had no gene match. The CDR3 region is CASSFSSGTYEQYF. CDR3 sequence (DNA): TGTGCCAGCAGCTTCTCTAGCGGGACCTACGAGCAGTACTTC.

This clonotype was seen more than once but under ten times. J is TRBJ2-6 and V is TRBV5-1, with 8 nucleotides matching TRBD1. Germline V gives CDR1 SGHRS, CDR2 YFSETQ. This CDR3 is 15 amino acids long. The V and J ends lost 4 bases and 4 bases, in that order; junction bases with no gene match: 4. This CDR3 is CASSVRGPGANVLTF. The CDR3 bases are TGCGCCAGCAGCGTCAGGGGGCCCGGGGCCAACGTCCTGACTTTC.

This chain joins TRBV20-1 and TRBJ2-5; 10 bases map to TRBD2. Germline CDR1 is DFQATT and CDR2 is SNEGSKA (reference sequence). The CDR3 is made up of 18 amino acids. Trimming at V came to 0 bases and at J to 2 bases, leaving 12 bases not matched to a gene. DNA of the CDR3: TGCAGTGCTAGAGAAAGGAAGGAGCGGGGGGGCCTACAAGAGACCCAGTACTTC. Its protein product is CSARERKERGGLQETQYF.

This clonotype was found a few times. The chain has TRBV7-8 and TRBJ2-7, with TRBD2 matching 13 bases. This CDR3 comprises 18 residues. Germline V gene data show CDR1 as SGHVS and CDR2 as FQNEAQ. The ends lost 0 bases at V and 0 bases at J; junction bases unmatched: 5. The CDR3 spells CASSLAGLAGLPSYEQYF. CDR3 nucleotides: TGTGCCAGCAGCTTAGCGGGACTAGCGGGACTACCCTCCTACGAGCAGTACTTC.

The V and J genes are TRBV20-1 and TRBJ2-7, with 10 bases aligning to TRBD1. Germline trimming cut 5 bases from V and 4 bases from J; bases unmatched to any gene: 2. The germline CDR1 and CDR2 sequences are DFQATT and SNEGSKA (reference sequence). There are 12 residues in the CDR3. The CDR3 DNA is TGCAGTGCTGGGGACAGGGGTTACGAGCAGTACTTC. It encodes CSAGDRGYEQYF.

This chain joins TRBV6-5 and TRBJ2-7; TRBD1 matches 10 bases. From germline, CDR1 is MNHEY and CDR2 SVGAGI. With V trimmed by 0 bases and J by 6 bases, 5 bases remained unmatched. The CDR3 covers 15 residues. The CDR3 coding sequence is TGTGCCAGCAGTTACTCGCCGGGACAGGGGAGCGAGCAGTACTTC. Residues: CASSYSPGQGSEQYF.

The sample holds a few counts of this clonotype. The chain carries TRBV5-1 and TRBJ2-1, with 10 bases that match TRBD2. CDR1 is SGHRS and CDR2 is YFSETQ in the germline V gene. With 0 bases clipped from V and 9 bases from J, the junction kept 3 bases outside the gene matches. The CDR3 totals 14 residues. CDR3 sequence (DNA): TGCGCCAGCAGCTTGGAAGGGACTAGCGCTGAGCAGTTCTTC. It yields the protein CASSLEGTSAEQFF.